These T cell receptor beta chains were read from a single sample in a study of T-cell memory formation after mild COVID-19. TCRdb fed the 5' RACE reads into MiXCR, producing one record per CDR3 protein. The table has under 700,000 distinct CDR3 sequences, roughly 22% seen once; the top ten hold 12%. The sample was PBMCs or a T cell subset sorted from them (not recorded which). These receptors were obtained from an adult woman who had mild COVID-19 (a few samples of this study predate the infection). Cell type and time point are not known. The CDR3 runs from the conserved cysteine through the conserved F or W. Fields, in order: CDR3 protein, CDR3 DNA, clone size, D gene, V gene, J gene. D genes are given only for firm matches. Clone size is given for some rows only: seen once, a few or many times, or a class if the clone is expanded.

CDR3 protein: CASSQGGDNEQFF
CDR3 DNA: TGTGCCAGCAGCCAAGGGGGGGACAATGAGCAGTTCTTC
clone size: -
D gene: -
V gene: TRBV3-1
J gene: TRBJ2-1

CDR3 protein: CASRETGDYGYTF
CDR3 DNA: TGTGCCAGCAGGGAGACAGGGGACTATGGCTACACCTTC
clone size: -
D gene: TRBD1
V gene: TRBV12-3/TRBV12-4
J gene: TRBJ1-2

CDR3 protein: CASSFRGGDYGYTF
CDR3 DNA: TGTGCCAGCAGCTTTAGGGGGGGCGACTATGGCTACACCTTC
clone size: -
D gene: -
V gene: TRBV5-6
J gene: TRBJ1-2

CDR3 protein: CASPPESGRAGTDTQYF
CDR3 DNA: TGCGCCAGCCCCCCGGAGAGCGGGAGAGCTGGCACAGATACGCAGTATTTT
clone size: -
D gene: TRBD2
V gene: TRBV10-2
J gene: TRBJ2-3

CDR3 protein: CATSRVGNEKLFF
CDR3 DNA: TGTGCCACCAGCAGAGTCGGAAATGAAAAACTGTTTTTT
clone size: few
D gene: -
V gene: TRBV15
J gene: TRBJ1-4

CDR3 protein: CASNQRVTGAGTGELFF
CDR3 DNA: TGTGCCAGCAACCAGAGAGTAACAGGGGCGGGTACCGGGGAGCTGTTTTTT
clone size: many
D gene: TRBD1
V gene: TRBV7-9
J gene: TRBJ2-2

CDR3 protein: CASSEEGTGGTDTQYF
CDR3 DNA: TGTGCCAGCAGTGAAGAAGGGACAGGGGGCACAGATACGCAGTATTTT
clone size: -
D gene: TRBD1
V gene: TRBV2
J gene: TRBJ2-3

CDR3 protein: CASSVPRLALHEQFF
CDR3 DNA: TGTGCCAGCAGCGTGCCGAGACTAGCTCTACATGAGCAGTTCTTC
clone size: -
D gene: TRBD2
V gene: TRBV11-3
J gene: TRBJ2-1

CDR3 protein: CASSPTGIGATYEQYF
CDR3 DNA: TGCGCCAGCAGTCCTACCGGCATAGGGGCTACCTACGAGCAGTACTTC
clone size: -
D gene: -
V gene: TRBV4-1
J gene: TRBJ2-7

CDR3 protein: CSVLTGSSYEQYF
CDR3 DNA: TGCAGCGTTCTCACAGGGAGCTCCTACGAGCAGTACTTC
clone size: -
D gene: -
V gene: TRBV29-1
J gene: TRBJ2-7

CDR3 protein: CASSLGRVGPQHF
CDR3 DNA: TGTGCCAGCAGCTTGGGACGTGTAGGGCCCCAGCATTTT
clone size: few
D gene: -
V gene: TRBV7-6
J gene: TRBJ1-5

CDR3 protein: CATSSGWNEQFF
CDR3 DNA: TGTGCCACCAGCTCAGGGTGGAATGAGCAGTTCTTC
clone size: few
D gene: -
V gene: TRBV24-1
J gene: TRBJ2-1

CDR3 protein: CASSFGETGTEAFF
CDR3 DNA: TGTGCCAGCAGCTTCGGAGAGACGGGCACTGAAGCTTTCTTT
clone size: few
D gene: -
V gene: TRBV5-5
J gene: TRBJ1-1

CDR3 protein: CASSYTSGGRNEQFF
CDR3 DNA: TGTGCCAGCAGTTACACGTCGGGGGGGCGGAATGAGCAGTTCTTC
clone size: -
D gene: TRBD2
V gene: TRBV6-5
J gene: TRBJ2-1

CDR3 protein: CASSLGPGIQYF
CDR3 DNA: TGTGCCAGCAGCCTTGGACCAGGCATTCAGTACTTC
clone size: -
D gene: -
V gene: TRBV3-1
J gene: TRBJ2-4

CDR3 protein: CASSYSKGFYNEQFF
CDR3 DNA: TGTGCCAGCAGTTACTCGAAAGGGTTCTATAATGAGCAGTTCTTC
clone size: -
D gene: -
V gene: TRBV6-2/TRBV6-3
J gene: TRBJ2-1

CDR3 protein: CASSPSAAGTGELFF
CDR3 DNA: TGTGCCAGCAGCCCCTCGGCCGCGGGCACCGGGGAGCTGTTTTTT
clone size: -
D gene: -
V gene: TRBV9
J gene: TRBJ2-2

CDR3 protein: CASSFHGTGGYNEQFF
CDR3 DNA: TGTGCCAGCAGCTTTCACGGGACAGGGGGTTACAATGAGCAGTTCTTC
clone size: few
D gene: TRBD1
V gene: TRBV7-8
J gene: TRBJ2-1

CDR3 protein: CASSLMSGFHQPQHF
CDR3 DNA: TGTGCCAGCAGCTTGATGTCGGGGTTCCATCAGCCCCAGCATTTT
clone size: -
D gene: -
V gene: TRBV5-5
J gene: TRBJ1-5

CDR3 protein: CASSKGLWLHF
CDR3 DNA: TGTGCCAGCAGCAAAGGCTTGTGGTTGCACTTC
clone size: -
D gene: -
V gene: TRBV21-1
J gene: TRBJ2-7

CDR3 protein: CATSREREGLHNEQFF
CDR3 DNA: TGTGCCACCAGCAGAGAGCGGGAGGGCCTCCATAATGAGCAGTTCTTC
clone size: many
D gene: TRBD2
V gene: TRBV15
J gene: TRBJ2-1

CDR3 protein: CASRVPGASYNEQFF
CDR3 DNA: TGCGCCAGCAGGGTACCAGGGGCCTCCTACAATGAGCAGTTCTTC
clone size: -
D gene: -
V gene: TRBV5-1
J gene: TRBJ2-1

CDR3 protein: CAWSLTGRGHGYTF
CDR3 DNA: TGTGCCTGGAGTCTGACAGGGCGCGGACATGGCTACACCTTC
clone size: few
D gene: TRBD1
V gene: TRBV30
J gene: TRBJ1-2

CDR3 protein: CASSEKGRGEYGYTF
CDR3 DNA: TGTGCCAGCAGTGAGAAGGGCAGGGGGGAGTATGGCTACACCTTC
clone size: -
D gene: TRBD1
V gene: TRBV2
J gene: TRBJ1-2

CDR3 protein: CASRVGGNTEAFF
CDR3 DNA: TGTGCCAGCAGGGTGGGCGGTAACACTGAAGCTTTCTTT
clone size: few
D gene: -
V gene: TRBV2
J gene: TRBJ1-1

CDR3 protein: CASSERERPPHYGYTF
CDR3 DNA: TGTGCCAGCAGTGAACGCGAGAGGCCCCCCCACTATGGCTACACCTTC
clone size: -
D gene: -
V gene: TRBV25-1
J gene: TRBJ1-2

CDR3 protein: CATGQGAREQYF
CDR3 DNA: TGTGCCACCGGACAGGGGGCGAGGGAGCAGTACTTC
clone size: -
D gene: TRBD1
V gene: TRBV15
J gene: TRBJ2-7

CDR3 protein: CASSPARGRVGYTF
CDR3 DNA: TGTGCCAGCAGCCCCGCCCGGGGACGGGTAGGCTACACCTTC
clone size: few
D gene: -
V gene: TRBV13
J gene: TRBJ1-2

CDR3 protein: CAISGSPGEQYF
CDR3 DNA: TGTGCCATCAGTGGTAGCCCGGGCGAGCAGTACTTC
clone size: -
D gene: -
V gene: TRBV10-3
J gene: TRBJ2-7

CDR3 protein: CASSHNSWSYNSPLHF
CDR3 DNA: TGTGCCAGCAGCCACAACAGCTGGTCCTATAATTCACCCCTCCACTTT
clone size: few
D gene: -
V gene: TRBV5-6
J gene: TRBJ1-6

CDR3 protein: CASRPTREGRQETQYF
CDR3 DNA: TGTGCCAGCAGACCTACGCGGGAGGGCCGCCAAGAGACCCAGTACTTC
clone size: many
D gene: TRBD2
V gene: TRBV11-3
J gene: TRBJ2-5

CDR3 protein: CASSLSPSGAVYF
CDR3 DNA: TGTGCCAGCAGCTTATCCCCCTCCGGTGCGGTGTACTTC
clone size: -
D gene: -
V gene: TRBV7-2
J gene: TRBJ2-7

CDR3 protein: CAISEFGTTNYGYTF
CDR3 DNA: TGTGCCATCAGTGAGTTCGGGACAACTAACTATGGCTACACCTTC
clone size: -
D gene: -
V gene: TRBV10-3
J gene: TRBJ1-2

CDR3 protein: CASSLSYEGMGWGEQYF
CDR3 DNA: TGTGCCAGCAGTTTATCGTATGAGGGCATGGGATGGGGCGAGCAGTACTTC
clone size: -
D gene: -
V gene: TRBV27
J gene: TRBJ2-7

CDR3 protein: CSARDHWDSPRDEQFF
CDR3 DNA: TGCAGTGCTAGAGACCATTGGGACTCCCCCAGGGATGAGCAGTTCTTC
clone size: few
D gene: -
V gene: TRBV20-1
J gene: TRBJ2-1

CDR3 protein: CASTLTALTGRDTEAFF
CDR3 DNA: TGTGCCAGCACCCTTACGGCTTTGACAGGGAGGGACACTGAAGCTTTCTTT
clone size: -
D gene: TRBD1
V gene: TRBV6-5
J gene: TRBJ1-1

CDR3 protein: CASSDGQGLSGGYF
CDR3 DNA: TGCGCCAGCAGCGACGGACAGGGCCTCTCTGGAGGATATTTT
clone size: many
D gene: TRBD1
V gene: TRBV5-1
J gene: TRBJ1-3

CDR3 protein: CASSEATGGESGYTF
CDR3 DNA: TGTGCCAGCAGTGAAGCCACAGGGGGGGAGAGTGGCTACACCTTC
clone size: few
D gene: TRBD1
V gene: TRBV6-1
J gene: TRBJ1-2

CDR3 protein: CASSLGAGVSYNEQFF
CDR3 DNA: TGTGCCAGCAGCTTAGGGGCAGGGGTTTCCTACAATGAGCAGTTCTTC
clone size: -
D gene: -
V gene: TRBV7-9
J gene: TRBJ2-1

CDR3 protein: CASSFKSGSNTGELFF
CDR3 DNA: TGTGCCAGCAGCTTTAAGAGCGGGAGTAACACCGGGGAGCTGTTTTTT
clone size: few
D gene: TRBD2
V gene: TRBV5-5
J gene: TRBJ2-2

CDR3 protein: CATSRLAGDTQYF
CDR3 DNA: TGTGCCACCAGCAGACTTGCAGGGGATACGCAGTATTTT
clone size: few
D gene: -
V gene: TRBV15
J gene: TRBJ2-3

CDR3 protein: CASSAGLAEGEQFF
CDR3 DNA: TGTGCCAGCAGCGCGGGACTAGCGGAGGGGGAGCAGTTCTTC
clone size: few
D gene: TRBD2
V gene: TRBV9
J gene: TRBJ2-1

CDR3 protein: CASRSQGVWWTYNEQFF
CDR3 DNA: TGTGCCAGCAGGTCTCAGGGGGTGTGGTGGACCTACAATGAGCAGTTCTTC
clone size: -
D gene: TRBD1
V gene: TRBV7-2
J gene: TRBJ2-1

CDR3 protein: CSARDQTSGSLRTDTQYF
CDR3 DNA: TGCAGTGCTAGAGATCAGACTAGCGGGAGTTTGAGGACAGATACGCAGTATTTT
clone size: -
D gene: TRBD2
V gene: TRBV20-1
J gene: TRBJ2-3

CDR3 protein: CASSSPGRQETQYF
CDR3 DNA: TGTGCCAGCAGTTCCCCGGGACGGCAAGAGACCCAGTACTTC
clone size: -
D gene: -
V gene: TRBV12-3/TRBV12-4
J gene: TRBJ2-5

CDR3 protein: CSAKRGDRRAEAFF
CDR3 DNA: TGCAGTGCTAAGAGGGGGGACAGAAGGGCTGAAGCTTTCTTT
clone size: few
D gene: TRBD1
V gene: TRBV20-1
J gene: TRBJ1-1

CDR3 protein: CASSQDKPVRTGELFF
CDR3 DNA: TGTGCCAGCAGCCAAGATAAACCGGTTCGCACCGGGGAGCTGTTTTTT
clone size: few
D gene: -
V gene: TRBV3-1
J gene: TRBJ2-2

CDR3 protein: CASSLTISYNEQFF
CDR3 DNA: TGTGCCAGCAGCTTGACTATTTCCTACAATGAGCAGTTCTTC
clone size: -
D gene: -
V gene: TRBV7-9
J gene: TRBJ2-1

CDR3 protein: CASSDPFLNRVGADTQYF
CDR3 DNA: TGTGCCAGCAGTGACCCGTTCTTAAACAGGGTGGGGGCTGATACGCAGTATTTT
clone size: -
D gene: -
V gene: TRBV6-2/TRBV6-3
J gene: TRBJ2-3

CDR3 protein: CASSPVVVPWEQYF
CDR3 DNA: TGTGCCAGCAGCCCAGTTGTGGTCCCTTGGGAGCAGTACTTC
clone size: many
D gene: -
V gene: TRBV7-9
J gene: TRBJ2-7

CDR3 protein: CASSQDHRLWGGMYTGELFF
CDR3 DNA: TGTGCCAGCAGCCAAGATCACCGGCTGTGGGGGGGGATGTACACCGGGGAGCTGTTTTTT
clone size: -
D gene: TRBD2
V gene: TRBV4-2
J gene: TRBJ2-2

CDR3 protein: CASTFTGFAGETQYF
CDR3 DNA: TGCGCCAGCACGTTCACAGGGTTCGCGGGAGAGACCCAGTACTTC
clone size: -
D gene: -
V gene: TRBV5-1
J gene: TRBJ2-5

CDR3 protein: CASSPGEDYNEQFF
CDR3 DNA: TGCGCCAGCAGCCCAGGGGAGGATTACAATGAGCAGTTCTTC
clone size: few
D gene: -
V gene: TRBV4-1
J gene: TRBJ2-1

CDR3 protein: CSARGGHSNTGELFF
CDR3 DNA: TGCAGTGCTAGAGGGGGACACAGTAACACCGGGGAGCTGTTTTTT
clone size: few
D gene: -
V gene: TRBV20-1
J gene: TRBJ2-2

CDR3 protein: CASSRGVANYGYTF
CDR3 DNA: TGTGCCAGCAGCCGCGGGGTAGCGAACTATGGCTACACCTTC
clone size: few
D gene: -
V gene: TRBV7-9
J gene: TRBJ1-2

CDR3 protein: CASKDSTNTGELFF
CDR3 DNA: TGTGCCAGCAAGGACTCGACCAACACCGGGGAGCTGTTTTTT
clone size: -
D gene: -
V gene: TRBV27
J gene: TRBJ2-2

CDR3 protein: CSVGTSGYNEQFF
CDR3 DNA: TGCAGCGTGGGGACTAGCGGGTACAATGAGCAGTTCTTC
clone size: few
D gene: TRBD2
V gene: TRBV29-1
J gene: TRBJ2-1

CDR3 protein: CASAPATSSYTQYF
CDR3 DNA: TGTGCCAGCGCGCCGGCAACATCCTCCTATACGCAGTATTTT
clone size: -
D gene: -
V gene: TRBV7-9
J gene: TRBJ2-3